Here is one TCR beta chain with its context. Compared with germline, one end of the junction differs, possibly owing to a read error. This CDR3 region has 15 residues. Germline V gives CDR1 SQVTM, CDR2 ANQGSEA. TCRdb's table, derived via immunoSEQ multiplex PCR, lists solely in-frame clones and lacks some. The table lists some 120,000 clones, under 95% of them singletons, with about 3.5% in the top ten. This sample was included in a study of blood T cell repertoires in COVID-19. Overall study: Samples of COVID-19 (acute and convalescent) were obtained from the United States, Italy and Spain.

The gene calls are TRBV29-1 and TRBJ2-6; the D gene is possibly TRBD1 (6 bases). Sequencing input: peripheral blood. The sequence was obtained from a man aged 50 or older with active COVID-19. CDR3 residues: CSVLQGSSAANVLTF. In nucleotides, the CDR3 is TGCAGCGTTTTACAGGGAAGCTCTGCGGCCAACGTCCTGACTTTC.